This T cell receptor (beta chain) was sequenced during a study of T cell responses to AZD1222 COVID-19 vaccine. In the study overall: Whether given at about 4 or about 12 weeks, second doses were pooled.

A word on this clone: The antigen is undetermined.

Only in-frame clones appear in the TCRdb table, and some are missing; sequencing was by immunoSEQ multiplex PCR. The repertoire holds roughly 150,000 clones, around nine tenths seen once, with under 4.5% in the top ten. CDR1 is MNHEY, CDR2 SVGAGI, per germline. V was clipped by 6 bases and J by 7 bases; unmatched bases: 5. CDR3 length equals 12 residues. Study results and limitations: Unmutated variant regions reportedly attract nearly half of all spike-specific TCRs. Most donors were white British, females outnumbered males, and clonal diversity was possibly underestimated.

This clonotype was sampled from an adult in good health. Source: peripheral blood, taken on day 0 of AZD1222 vaccination. V is TRBV6-5 and J is TRBJ2-7; 8 positions agree with TRBD1. CDR3 bases: TGTGCCAGCAGCAGGGGGCTTGAAGAGCAGTACTTC. Encoded protein: CASSRGLEEQYF.